Following are 32 T cell receptor beta chains from one sample sequenced in a study of cytomegalovirus exposure and HLA in healthy donors. PCR was performed using 60 Vbeta and 13 Jbeta primers. The protocol was immunoSEQ multiplex PCR, while the TCRdb copy is restricted to in-frame clones and leaves out a portion. The data contain about 120,000 clones, around three quarters of them singletons. The specimen was PBMCs. The receptors originated from a human donor in good health.

In its sample, this clone was seen a few times. The chain has TRBV7-2 and TRBJ1-2; tentative D call: TRBD1 (5 bases). Trimming took 4 bases from V and 4 from J, leaving 13 bases between them. Germline CDR1 SGHTA, CDR2 FQGNSA. The CDR3 is made up of 14 amino acids. The CDR3 sequence: CASSWGDPSYGYTF. DNA of the CDR3: TGTGCCAGCAGCTGGGGGGACCCTAGCTATGGCTACACCTTC.

This chain connects TRBV5-1 to TRBJ2-5; no definite D call. Near its end, the DNA agrees better with TRBJ2-7, so the J call may be wrong. CDR1 and CDR2 from the germline V gene are SGHRS and YFSETQ. CDR3 size: 14 residues. The DNA for the CDR3 is TGCGCCAGCAGCATCCCGACACCTCCCTACGAGCAGTACTTC. It encodes CASSIPTPPYEQYF.

The chain employs TRBV4-1 and TRBJ1-6; D is perhaps TRBD1 (5 bases). In germline, CDR1 is MGHRA, CDR2 YSYEKL. V was clipped by 4 bases and J by 7 bases, with 11 bases between them. The length of the CDR3 is 14 residues. CDR3 DNA sequence: TGCGCCAGCAGCCTCAGGGTTTACAATTCACCCCTCCACTTT. The encoded protein is CASSLRVYNSPLHF.

The chain uses TRBV11-2 and TRBJ2-7; possibly TRBD1 for D (5 bases). Germline V gives CDR1 SGHAT, CDR2 FQNNGV. V lost 1 base to trimming and J lost 5 bases, with 12 bases between them. There are 14 residues in the CDR3. DNA of the CDR3: TGTGCCAGCAGCTTAGCCCCAAGCAGGGACGAGCAGTACTTC. Its translation is CASSLAPSRDEQYF.

This clone was recorded only once. The genes are TRBV5-4 and TRBJ2-2; D not resolved. In germline, CDR1 is SGHNT, CDR2 YYREEE (reference sequence). Trimming shortened V by 1 base and J by 6 bases, and 13 bases separated the two germline ends. The CDR3 loop spans 15 amino acids. The CDR3 nucleotides read TGTGCCAGCAGCTTGTCCCCACAGATTGCCGGGGAGCTGTTTTTT. It translates to CASSLSPQIAGELFF.

The chain uses TRBV7-9 and TRBJ2-5, with a tentative D call TRBD1 (6 bases). Per germline, CDR1 SEHNR and CDR2 FQNEAQ (reference sequence). The CDR3 loop spans 13 amino acids. V dropped 1 base and J dropped 4 bases, with 7 bases sitting between them. The CDR3 protein is CASSLGRGETQYF. In DNA, the CDR3 is TGTGCCAGCAGCTTAGGCAGGGGAGAGACCCAGTACTTC.

V is TRBV7-2 and J is TRBJ2-6, with TRBD2 matching 10 bases. J gave up 1 base and V 6 bases, and 3 bases lay outside the gene matches. Germline CDR1 SGHTA, CDR2 FQGNSA. This CDR3 comprises 16 residues. In DNA, the CDR3 is TGTGCCAGCAGAGCGGGGGGGCCGTCTGGGGCCAACGTCCTGACTTTC. Protein: CASRAGGPSGANVLTF. Variable domain in full (rest from reference TRBV7-2 and TRBJ2-6): GAGVSQSPSNKVTEKGKDVELRCDPISGHTALYWYRQSLGQGLEFLIYFQGNSAPDKSGLPSDRFSAERTGGSVSTLTIQRTQQEDSAVYLCASRAGGPSGANVLTFGAGSRLTVL.

This chain uses TRBV29-1 with TRBJ2-1, with 8 bases identical to TRBD1. J lost 4 bases, V lost 5 bases, and 4 bases had no gene match. The CDR3 is 13 residues long. CDR1 is SQVTM and CDR2 is ANQGSEA in the germline V gene. CDR3 DNA sequence: TGCAGCGTTTCAGGGGGCCTTTACAATGAGCAGTTCTTC. It encodes CSVSGGLYNEQFF.

The chain has TRBV9 and TRBJ1-1; 8 nucleotides match TRBD1. The CDR3 has 15 residues. Losses at the gene ends were 0 bases for V and 1 base for J; bases not matched to a gene: 2. Germline lookup yields CDR1 SGDLS and CDR2 YYNGEE. CDR3 in amino acids: CASSVATGGNTEAFF. The DNA of the CDR3 is TGTGCCAGCAGCGTAGCCACAGGGGGGAACACTGAAGCTTTCTTT. Complete variable domain (other parts from reference TRBV9 and TRBJ1-1): DSGVTQTPKHLITATGQRVTLRCSPRSGDLSVYWYQQSLDQGLQFLIQYYNGEERAKGNILERFSAQQFPDLHSELNLSSLELGDSALYFCASSVATGGNTEAFFGQGTRLTVV.

The chain combines TRBV7-2 with TRBJ2-7; D uncertain. CDR1 and CDR2 from the germline V gene are SGHTA and FQGNSA. Trimming left V 1 base short and J 3 bases short, with 13 bases between. The CDR3 has 15 residues. The CDR3 DNA is TGTGCCAGCAGCTTAGGGCCGCAGGCCAACTACGAGCAGTACTTC. It yields the protein CASSLGPQANYEQYF.

The V call is TRBV7-9, the J call TRBJ1-1; no definite D call. Trimming removed 5 bases at V and 1 base at J, with 14 bases between. The CDR3 is 15 residues long. Germline assignment: CDR1 SEHNR and CDR2 FQNEAQ (reference sequence). The CDR3 coding sequence is TGTGCCAGCAGCCCCCCCGCCCCGGGGAACACTGAAGCTTTCTTT. Protein: CASSPPAPGNTEAFF.

In its sample, this clone was seen a few times. V gene TRBV10-3 combines with J gene TRBJ1-2; 7 bases line up with TRBD1. Germline CDR1 reads ENHRY; CDR2 reads SYGVKD. This CDR3 is 13 amino acids long. Trimming took 6 bases from V and 4 from J; bases not matched to a gene: 5. CDR3 DNA: TGTGCCATCAGGGACGGGACAGTCTATGGCTACACCTTC. Translation gives CAIRDGTVYGYTF.

The genes are TRBV10-3 and TRBJ2-7; 11 bases line up with TRBD2. Germline loops: CDR1 ENHRY, CDR2 SYGVKD. The CDR3 totals 14 residues. Unmatched junction bases numbered 2, after V lost 4 bases and J lost 3 bases. This CDR3 is CAISATSGDYEQYF. The CDR3 nucleotides read TGTGCCATCAGTGCGACTAGCGGGGACTACGAGCAGTACTTC.

This clone has just one count. V is TRBV6-6 and J is TRBJ2-1; D not resolved. The V end lost 6 bases, the J end lost 6 bases, and 12 bases lay between the germline ends. The V gene's germline CDR1 is MNHNY and CDR2 SVGAGI (reference sequence). This CDR3 is built from 13 residues. The CDR3 region is CASRTAASNEQFF. The CDR3, as DNA: TGTGCCAGCAGAACGGCGGCTTCCAATGAGCAGTTCTTC.

The chain joins TRBV7-6 to TRBJ1-5; perhaps TRBD1 as D (6 bases). Trimming removed 4 bases at V and 4 bases at J, with 11 bases between. This CDR3 comprises 14 residues. Germline assignment: CDR1 SGHVS and CDR2 FNYEAQ. The DNA of the CDR3 is TGTGCCAGCAGCTCCGGGACACTTAATCAGCCCCAGCATTTT. It codes for CASSSGTLNQPQHF.

The chain combines TRBV29-1 with TRBJ2-5; TRBD2 might be the D (6 bases). Trimming took off 4 bases at V and 5 bases at J, with 11 bases between the two ends. CDR1 is SQVTM and CDR2 is ANQGSEA in the germline V gene. The CDR3 totals 12 residues. The CDR3 reads CSVAAGLETQYF. The CDR3 DNA follows: TGCAGCGTTGCCGCGGGATTGGAGACCCAGTACTTC.

The chain couples TRBV10-1 to TRBJ2-1; 8 nucleotides agree with TRBD2. The length of the CDR3 is 15 residues. With V trimmed by 5 bases and J by 4 bases, 7 bases remained unmatched. Germline V lookup: CDR1 WNHNN, CDR2 SYGVQD (reference sequence). CDR3: CASSNSGTGYNEQFF. CDR3 sequence (DNA): TGCGCCAGCAGTAATAGCGGGACCGGATACAATGAGCAGTTCTTC.

This chain's CDR3 is CASSQPGELGNEQYF. CDR3 in DNA: TGCGCCAGCAGCCAACCGGGAGAACTGGGGAACGAGCAGTACTTC. The J gene is TRBJ2-7, the V gene TRBV5-1; maybe TRBD2 (6 bases). Germline-derived CDR1 and CDR2 are SGHRS and YFSETQ. V was clipped by 4 bases and J by 5 bases, with 19 bases between them. CDR3 length: 15 residues.

The gene calls are TRBV5-6 and TRBJ2-3; 9 bases are shared with TRBD2. Per the germline V gene, CDR1 is SGHDT and CDR2 is YYEEEE. The junction had 11 bases not matched to a gene; V was cut back by 4 bases and J by 5 bases. The CDR3 is 16 amino acids. The CDR3 loop reads CASSPRVAGVRDTQYF. The CDR3 DNA reads TGTGCCAGCAGCCCCCGGGTAGCGGGGGTGCGAGATACGCAGTATTTT.

V is TRBV19 and J is TRBJ1-1; D unresolved. Germline loops: CDR1 LNHDA, CDR2 SQIVND (reference sequence). There are 14 residues in the CDR3. V shed 2 bases and J shed 2 bases, with 9 bases lying between them. The CDR3 is CASSINSQNTEAFF. CDR3 DNA sequence: TGTGCCAGTAGTATAAACAGCCAAAACACTGAAGCTTTCTTT.

V and J are TRBV5-4 and TRBJ2-1; no clear D. The CDR3 is 11 residues long. Germline V gene sequence: CDR1 SGHNT, CDR2 YYREEE (reference sequence). Trimming pared 4 bases from V and 5 bases from J, leaving 4 bases between. The CDR3 DNA is TGTGCCAGCAGCCTTGACAATGAGCAGTTCTTC. It translates to CASSLDNEQFF.

The chain recombines TRBV5-1 with TRBJ2-1; tentatively, D is TRBD1 (5 bases). V was pared by 4 bases and J by 5 bases, with 10 bases between. The germline CDR1 and CDR2 sequences are SGHRS and YFSETQ. This CDR3 is built from 13 residues. CDR3: CASSIDSNNEQFF. The DNA for the CDR3 is TGCGCCAGCAGCATCGACAGCAACAATGAGCAGTTCTTC.

The chain couples TRBV19 to TRBJ1-1; a weak D match, TRBD1 (5 bases). This CDR3 is built from 13 residues. Germline V gives CDR1 LNHDA, CDR2 SQIVND (reference sequence). Trimming cost V 5 bases and J 11 bases, with 18 bases left between them. The CDR3, as DNA: TGTGCCAGTAGTGAAAGGGGCAGACGCCGGGCTTTCTTT. This gives the protein CASSERGRRRAFF.

This chain connects TRBV7-8 to TRBJ1-1, with a weak D call TRBD1 (5 bases). The CDR3 runs 14 residues. Germline V gene data show CDR1 as SGHVS and CDR2 as FQNEAQ. Trimming cost V 0 bases and J 5 bases, with 10 bases left between them. CDR3 in amino acids: CASSLALRGTEAFF. The CDR3 DNA reads as TGTGCCAGCAGCTTAGCGCTAAGGGGAACTGAAGCTTTCTTT. The whole variable domain, filled in from reference TRBV7-8 and TRBJ1-1, reads GAGVSQSPRYKVAKRGQDVALRCDPISGHVSLFWYQQALGQGPEFLTYFQNEAQLDKSGLPSDRFFAERPEGSVSTLKIQRTQQEDSAVYLCASSLALRGTEAFFGQGTRLTVV.

The J gene is TRBJ1-5, the V gene TRBV5-6, with 7 bases lining up with TRBD1. CDR3 length equals 15 residues. The germline CDR1 and CDR2 sequences are SGHDT and YYEEEE. Unmatched junction bases numbered 6, after V lost 0 bases and J lost 6 bases. CDR3 nucleotide sequence: TGTGCCAGCAGCTTGGGTGGGACAGCTTCTCAGCCCCAGCATTTT. The encoded protein is CASSLGGTASQPQHF.

The CDR3 DNA reads TGCAGCGTTCCCGGGGAATCCCTAAAGAACACTGAAGCTTTCTTT. Protein product: CSVPGESLKNTEAFF. The genes are TRBV29-1 and TRBJ1-1; D not resolved. Germline V gene sequence: CDR1 SQVTM, CDR2 ANQGSEA. The CDR3 loop spans 15 amino acids. V lost 5 bases, J lost 1 base, and 17 bases lay in between.

The chain recombines TRBV7-9 with TRBJ1-3; D unclear. The CDR3 length is 16 residues. Germline CDR1 is SEHNR and CDR2 is FQNEAQ (reference sequence). The V end was cut by 4 bases, the J end by 0 bases, with 13 bases between. The CDR3 spells CASSSTLVVSGNTIYF. CDR3 nucleotides: TGTGCCAGCAGCTCCACATTGGTCGTCTCTGGAAACACCATATATTTT.

The genes are TRBV7-9 and TRBJ1-1; 8 nucleotides line up with TRBD1. With V trimmed by 4 bases and J by 4 bases, 5 bases remained unmatched. This CDR3 is built from 14 residues. Germline V gene lookup returns CDR1 SEHNR and CDR2 FQNEAQ (reference sequence). The CDR3 region has the DNA TGTGCCAGCAGCTACCCAGGGGGCCGCACTGAAGCTTTCTTT. Translated, it gives CASSYPGGRTEAFF.

The chain couples TRBV6-1 to TRBJ1-2, with 10 bases lining up with TRBD1. In germline, CDR1 is MNHNS, CDR2 SASEGT. V shed 0 bases, J shed 5 bases, and the junction held 0 bases outside the gene matches. The CDR3 consists of 14 residues. CDR3 loop: CASSEAGQGYGYTF. The CDR3 DNA follows: TGTGCCAGCAGTGAAGCGGGACAGGGGTATGGCTACACCTTC.

The chain has TRBV29-1 and TRBJ2-3; 8 bases are a match to TRBD2. The J segment lost 0 bases and the V segment lost 4 bases, leaving 12 bases of the junction unmatched. The CDR3 covers 17 residues. Germline values: CDR1 SQVTM, CDR2 ANQGSEA. CDR3 loop: CSVGGLGLEMSTDTQYF. CDR3 DNA: TGCAGCGTTGGGGGCCTGGGACTAGAGATGAGCACAGATACGCAGTATTTT.

The V gene is TRBV30, the J gene TRBJ2-7; TRBD1 matches 7 bases. The CDR3 extends over 13 amino acids. Per germline, CDR1 GTSNPN and CDR2 SVGIG (reference sequence). V lost 5 bases and J lost 4; bases outside the gene matches: 8. CDR3 sequence: CAWEGTASYEQYF. Written as DNA, the CDR3 is TGTGCCTGGGAGGGGACAGCCTCTTACGAGCAGTACTTC.

The chain combines TRBV21-1 with TRBJ2-5; the table's TRBD1 call for D was not verified on the DNA. TRBV21-1 is noted as a pseudogene. The CDR3 length is 13 residues. Here the CDR3 DNA reads TGTGCCAGCAGACCAGGGATACAAGAGACCCAGTACTTC. Translating gives CASRPGIQETQYF.